The subject of this entry is one T cell receptor (beta chain). KT2, a clone with a known TCR, was spiked into unfractionated PBMC. KT2 cells were mixed with fixed PBMC numbers at varying ratios. The sample belongs to a study of quantifying T cell responses using KT2 cells. On the study more broadly: TCR alpha and beta constant-region primers primed reverse transcription of RNA.

CDR3 length: 16 residues. Trimming cost V 2 bases and J 4 bases; bases outside gene matches: 6. The cDNA 3' end received a ligated oligonucleotide with a UMI. An equimolar mix of RC1.1 and RC1.2 primed the beta chain across TRBC1 and TRBC2. TCRdb redid the calling of the UMI-ligation and nested PCR reads with MiXCR, one entry per CDR3 protein. Of about 32,000 distinct CDR3 sequences detected, about 7.1% appear once; the ten largest clones hold about a sixth. The sequencing sample was made of PBMCs spiked with cells of the T cell clone KT2. The receptor comes from a human donor. The chain employs TRBV23-1 and TRBJ2-5; 11 bases agree with TRBD2. TRBV23-1 is flagged as an ORF with uncertain function. Written as DNA, the CDR3 is TGCGCCAGCAGTCAAGATACTAGCGGGAGTCGAGAGACCCAGTACTTC. Its protein product is CASSQDTSGSRETQYF.